The next 8 T cell receptor beta chains were all read from a single sample in a study of T cell repertoires in breast cancer. An expanded emulsion RT-PCR with primers for all TCR V genes paired CD8+ T cell chains. Unpaired genes were suppressed by blocking oligonucleotides during a second nested PCR. TCRdb ran MiXCR on the emulsion pairing reads and lists one entry per CDR3 protein. This table has roughly 38,000 distinct CDR3 sequences, roughly 44% appearing once. The sample was CD8+ T cells. The source of these receptors is a pool of human donors with breast cancer or a healthy control (not recorded which).

Many counts were recorded for this clonotype. The chain has TRBV24-1 and TRBJ2-3; tentatively, D is TRBD1 or TRBD2 (5 bases each). V dropped 3 bases and J dropped 4 bases, with 13 bases sitting between them. This CDR3 region has 15 residues. The germline V gene encodes CDR1 KGHDR and CDR2 SFDVKD. The CDR3 DNA reads as TGTGCCACCAGTGATACGACCGGGACCCCAGATACGCAGTATTTT. Translated: CATSDTTGTPDTQYF.

A few counts support this clonotype. This chain uses TRBV10-3 with TRBJ1-2, with 9 nucleotides matching TRBD1. This CDR3 contains 15 residues. From germline, CDR1 is ENHRY and CDR2 SYGVKD. V trimming: 6 bases; J trimming: 3 bases; junction bases outside the gene matches: 8. This CDR3 is CAISAGQGMDYGYTF. The CDR3, as DNA: TGTGCCATCAGCGCTGGACAGGGGATGGACTATGGCTACACCTTC.

This clonotype has a handful of counts. The DNA of the CDR3 is TGTGCCAGCAGCCAAAGTCTAGCGTTAAGTAATGAGCAGTTCTTC. It specifies CASSQSLALSNEQFF. This chain connects TRBV4-2 to TRBJ2-1, with a weak D call TRBD2 (6 bases). Germline V gene data show CDR1 as LGHNA and CDR2 as YNFKEQ. The CDR3 has 15 amino acids. V lost 2 bases to trimming and J lost 7 bases, with 15 bases between them.

The chain carries TRBV7-3 and TRBJ2-1, with 7 bases aligning to TRBD1. V was clipped by 5 bases and J by 4 bases; unmatched bases: 5. The germline V gene encodes CDR1 SGHTA and CDR2 FQGTGA. The CDR3 has 14 amino acids. The CDR3 DNA is TGTGCCAGCAGCCCGTCGACAGGGTACAATGAGCAGTTCTTC. Protein sequence: CASSPSTGYNEQFF.

In this sample, this clonotype turned up many times. This rearrangement joins TRBV12-3 or TRBV12-4 to TRBJ1-1; TRBD1 aligns across 9 bases. This CDR3 is built from 13 residues. Trimming took 8 bases from V and 10 from J; bases not matched to a gene: 11. The CDR3, as DNA: TGTGCCAGCGGCACTACAGGGGGCGGGTCAGCTTTCTTT. This sequence encodes CASGTTGGGSAFF.

On this clonotype: One end of the junction does not line up with germline, which may come from a read error. The rearrangement joins TRBV27 to TRBJ2-5; D perhaps matches TRBD2 (6 bases). This CDR3 is built from 14 residues. The V gene's germline CDR1 is MNHEY and CDR2 SMNVEV (reference sequence). The CDR3 bases are TGTGTCAGCAGTGTAACCGGGAGCGAAGAGACCCAGTACTTC. Its protein product is CVSSVTGSEETQYF.

This clonotype showed up just a few times. V is TRBV7-2 and J is TRBJ2-7; D unclear. Trimming shortened V by 3 bases and J by 3 bases, and 12 bases separated the two germline ends. In germline, CDR1 is SGHTA, CDR2 FQGNSA. The CDR3 loop spans 14 amino acids. Here the CDR3 DNA reads TGTGCCAGCAGCTTCCGACCCCCGGGCTACGAGCAGTACTTC. Its protein is CASSFRPPGYEQYF.

This rearrangement joins TRBV18 to TRBJ2-1; 7 positions agree with TRBD1. This CDR3 comprises 13 residues. The junction had 0 bases not matched to a gene; V was cut back by 2 bases and J by 5 bases. Germline CDR1 and CDR2: KGHSH and LQKENI. The CDR3 is CASSPGTDNEQFF. The CDR3 DNA sequence: TGTGCCAGCTCACCAGGGACAGACAATGAGCAGTTCTTC.